This TCR beta chain came from a study of blood T cell repertoires in COVID-19. Using immunoSEQ multiplex PCR, the repertoire was profiled, and TCRdb retains in-frame clones only, with some absent. Among about 480,000 clones, approximately 90% were seen once, and the ten largest hold approximately 4.5%. The receptor was derived from a woman aged 25 to 39 with acute or convalescent COVID-19. Sequencing was carried out using peripheral blood.

The CDR3 coding sequence is TGTGCCAGCAGCTTTGTAACAGGGGACACAGATACGCAGTATTTT. Residues: CASSFVTGDTDTQYF. The chain carries TRBV7-9 and TRBJ2-3; 7 nucleotides align to TRBD1. This CDR3 region has 15 residues. J gave up 2 bases and V 3 bases, and 5 bases lay outside the gene matches. Looked up from germline, CDR1 is SEHNR and CDR2 is FQNEAQ (reference sequence).